Each of the 27 T cell receptor beta chains below was sequenced from the same sample in a study of shared clonotypes between healthy human individuals. The protocol was immunoSEQ multiplex PCR, while the TCRdb copy is restricted to in-frame clones and leaves out a portion. Among some 380,000 clones listed, about 96% were seen once. Sequenced: memory CD8+ T cells sorted from blood. Subset reported: CD45RO+ cells pooled with CCR7-negative TemRA cells. These TCRs come from a man aged 30-40 years in good health.

This clone has only one observation. The CDR3 sequence: CAISGGEGTDTQYF. As DNA, the CDR3 is TGTGCCATCAGTGGGGGAGAAGGTACAGATACGCAGTATTTT. V usage is TRBV10-3 and J usage is TRBJ2-3; D may be TRBD2 (5 bases). The CDR3 runs 14 residues. V was cut by 4 bases and J by 3 bases, with 11 bases left in between. Per germline, CDR1 ENHRY and CDR2 SYGVKD.

This chain joins TRBV28 and TRBJ1-2; TRBD1 aligns across 8 bases. Trimming at V came to 3 bases and at J to 6 bases, leaving 6 bases not matched to a gene. The CDR3 sequence is 14 residues long. Germline-derived CDR1 and CDR2 are MDHEN and SYDVKM. CDR3 DNA: TGTGCCAGCAGTTTTGGTGGACAGGGCGATGGCTACACCTTC. It specifies CASSFGGQGDGYTF.

V gene TRBV27 combines with J gene TRBJ1-3, with TRBD1 matching over 7 bases. J gave up 4 bases and V 6 bases, and 6 bases lay outside the gene matches. The germline V gene encodes CDR1 MNHEY and CDR2 SMNVEV (reference sequence). This CDR3 is built from 14 residues. CDR3 DNA sequence: TGTGCCAGCAGCACAGGGGTCGCAGGAAACACCATATATTTT. Translation: CASSTGVAGNTIYF.

The V gene is TRBV19, the J gene TRBJ1-2; TRBD1 matches at 9 bases. The junction had 5 bases not matched to a gene; V was cut back by 6 bases and J by 6 bases. There are 13 residues in the CDR3. Germline loops: CDR1 LNHDA, CDR2 SQIVND (reference sequence). The CDR3 bases are TGTGCCAGTAGCCCGACAGGGGGGAATGGCTACACCTTC. Translation gives CASSPTGGNGYTF.

The chain carries TRBV5-1 and TRBJ2-1; possibly TRBD2 for D (6 bases). V lost 0 bases to trimming and J lost 7 bases, with 11 bases between them. Germline V lookup: CDR1 SGHRS, CDR2 YFSETQ. This CDR3 is built from 14 residues. DNA of the CDR3: TGCGCCAGCAGCTTGGAAGAGGGGAGGAATGAGCAGTTCTTC. This encodes CASSLEEGRNEQFF.

The chain has TRBV28 and TRBJ1-2, with TRBD1 matching over 8 bases. The CDR3 is 15 residues long. Germline trimming cut 5 bases from V and 4 bases from J; bases unmatched to any gene: 9. CDR1 is MDHEN, CDR2 SYDVKM, per germline. The CDR3 reads CASSPTRGRSYGYTF. Written as DNA, the CDR3 is TGTGCCAGCAGTCCCACCAGGGGGCGGTCCTATGGCTACACCTTC.

The chain couples TRBV6-1 to TRBJ1-5; D might be TRBD1 (5 bases). The CDR3 sequence is 13 residues long. V was clipped by 4 bases and J by 5 bases, with 9 bases between them. CDR1 MNHNS and CDR2 SASEGT come from the germline V gene. CDR3 residues: CASSGTRDQPQHF. Here the CDR3 DNA reads TGTGCCAGCAGTGGAACCAGGGATCAGCCCCAGCATTTT.

The chain links TRBV7-9 to TRBJ1-2; D is perhaps TRBD1 (6 bases). The CDR3 loop spans 12 amino acids. From germline, CDR1 is SEHNR and CDR2 FQNEAQ (reference sequence). V was cut by 7 bases and J by 6 bases, with 12 bases left in between. For the CDR3, the DNA is TGTGCCAGCACCCGAGGGGGAGATGGCTACACCTTC. Its protein product is CASTRGGDGYTF.

V gene TRBV9 combines with J gene TRBJ2-7; 10 bases are shared with TRBD2. V shed 0 bases, J shed 3 bases, and the junction held 6 bases outside the gene matches. This CDR3 region has 16 residues. In germline, CDR1 is SGDLS, CDR2 YYNGEE. In nucleotides, the CDR3 is TGTGCCAGCAGCGTAGGGCAGCGGGAGGGGATCTACGAGCAGTACTTC. It translates to CASSVGQREGIYEQYF. Based on the CDR3 plus reference TRBV9 and TRBJ2-7, the full variable domain is DSGVTQTPKHLITATGQRVTLRCSPRSGDLSVYWYQQSLDQGLQFLIQYYNGEERAKGNILERFSAQQFPDLHSELNLSSLELGDSALYFCASSVGQREGIYEQYFGPGTRLTVT.

Comment on this clone: At one end the junction does not follow the germline gene, possibly because of a read error. The rearrangement links TRBV5-1 to TRBJ2-5; the match to TRBD1 covers 7 bases. The CDR3 is made up of 15 amino acids. Germline CDR1 is SGHRS and CDR2 is YFSETQ. CDR3 residues: CASSLDTGAQGTQYF. The CDR3 DNA reads as TGCGCCAGCAGCTTGGACACAGGGGCACAAGGGACCCAGTACTTC.

This clone was counted once. The genes are TRBV13 and TRBJ2-7; D is perhaps TRBD1 (6 bases). Trimming pared 6 bases from V and 4 bases from J, leaving 16 bases between. Per germline, CDR1 PRHDT and CDR2 FYEKMQ (reference sequence). CDR3 length: 14 amino acids. CDR3 sequence reads: CASRLSAGDYEQYF. Written as DNA, the CDR3 is TGTGCCAGCAGGTTAAGTGCAGGGGATTACGAGCAGTACTTC.

This sequence joins TRBV9 and TRBJ2-3, with 14 bases lining up with TRBD2. This CDR3 comprises 15 residues. CDR1 is SGDLS, CDR2 YYNGEE, per germline. Germline trimming cut 4 bases from V and 5 bases from J; bases unmatched to any gene: 3. The CDR3, as DNA: TGTGCCAGCAGCTTCGGGACTAGCGGGAGAGATACGCAGTATTTT. It specifies CASSFGTSGRDTQYF.

The chain has TRBV7-2 and TRBJ2-7; tentative D call: TRBD2 (6 bases). Germline loops: CDR1 SGHTA, CDR2 FQGNSA. Trimming removed 4 bases at V and 0 bases at J, with 7 bases between. CDR3 length equals 13 residues. The CDR3 nucleotides read TGTGCCAGCAGCTCCGGGGGCTCCTACGAGCAGTACTTC. This sequence encodes CASSSGGSYEQYF.

The chain recombines TRBV5-5 with TRBJ1-1; a possible D gene is TRBD1 (6 bases). Germline V gene lookup returns CDR1 SGHKS and CDR2 YYEKEE (reference sequence). CDR3 size: 13 residues. The germline V and J ends were trimmed by 0 bases and 11 bases, with 14 bases remaining between them. CDR3 nucleotides: TGTGCCAGCAGCTTGGGGCAGGGGTGGAAGGCTTTCTTT. Protein sequence: CASSLGQGWKAFF.

The rearrangement uses TRBV20-1 and TRBJ2-4; D is uncertain. Germline CDR1 reads DFQATT; CDR2 reads SNEGSKA (reference sequence). Between the trimmed V and J ends, which lost 5 bases and 8 bases, there was a span of 4 bases. The CDR3 is 9 amino acids. CDR3 nucleotide sequence: TGCAGTGCTGGGGACATTCAGTACTTC. Translated: CSAGDIQYF.

The rearrangement uses TRBV7-9 and TRBJ1-2; possibly TRBD1 for D (6 bases). Germline loops: CDR1 SEHNR, CDR2 FQNEAQ (reference sequence). Trimming pared 1 base from V and 2 bases from J, leaving 8 bases between. This CDR3 spans 14 amino acids. Here the CDR3 reads CASSLEGQNYGYTF. Written as DNA, the CDR3 is TGTGCCAGCAGCTTAGAGGGACAAAACTATGGCTACACCTTC.

V and J are TRBV6-1 and TRBJ2-4; 10 nucleotides agree with TRBD1. The trim removed 7 bases at V and 9 bases at J, leaving 6 bases unmatched. Looked up from germline, CDR1 is MNHNS and CDR2 is SASEGT. This CDR3 spans 13 amino acids. CDR3 region: CASTPGQGSIQYF. The DNA of the CDR3 is TGTGCCAGCACCCCGGGACAGGGGAGCATTCAGTACTTC.

The chain carries TRBV12-1 and TRBJ2-1; the D call in the table, TRBD2, was not verified against the DNA. TRBV12-1 constitutes a pseudogene. The CDR3 length is 17 residues. CDR3 in DNA: TGTGCCAGCAGTCCTAGTTTAGCGGGCGCCTCCTACAATGAGCAGTTCTTC. Protein: CASSPSLAGASYNEQFF.

J is TRBJ2-2 and V is TRBV10-2; D call uncertain. V was cut by 3 bases and J by 4 bases, with 6 bases left in between. The CDR3 totals 13 residues. Germline CDR1 and CDR2: WSHSY and SAAADI. CDR3 DNA sequence: TGCGCCAGCAGTGATTTTGGCACCGGGGAGCTGTTTTTT. Translating gives CASSDFGTGELFF.

The chain uses TRBV28 and TRBJ2-1; 13 positions match TRBD2. CDR1 and CDR2 (germline): MDHEN, SYDVKM. J lost 8 bases, V lost 3 bases, and 4 bases had no gene match. The CDR3 runs to 15 residues. Here the CDR3 reads CASSFQLAGGDEQFF. The CDR3 DNA reads TGTGCCAGCAGTTTTCAACTAGCGGGAGGGGATGAGCAGTTCTTC.

In the case of this clone: The sample has other DNA sequences that encode this CDR3 too. The chain carries TRBV19 and TRBJ1-1; D is unresolved. Trimming took 3 bases from V and 1 from J, leaving 6 bases between them. Germline CDR1 reads LNHDA; CDR2 reads SQIVND (reference sequence). This CDR3 has 13 residues. CDR3 sequence reads: CASSIPGNTEAFF. In DNA, the CDR3 is TGTGCCAGTAGTATTCCCGGGAACACTGAAGCTTTCTTT.

The rearrangement uses TRBV27 and TRBJ2-3, with D perhaps matching TRBD1 (6 bases). CDR3 length: 14 residues. Trimming took 2 bases from V and 2 from J, leaving 8 bases between them. Germline V gene lookup returns CDR1 MNHEY and CDR2 SMNVEV (reference sequence). CDR3 loop: CASSLRGYTDTQYF. The CDR3 DNA follows: TGTGCCAGCAGTTTAAGGGGGTACACAGATACGCAGTATTTT.

The J gene is TRBJ1-5, the V gene TRBV19, with D maybe TRBD1 (6 bases). Germline values: CDR1 LNHDA, CDR2 SQIVND (reference sequence). V was pared by 4 bases and J by 6 bases, with 16 bases between. The CDR3 has 15 residues. CDR3 in DNA: TGTGCCAGTAGTAGGTGGGGGCCCTTATCTCAGCCCCAGCATTTT. Translating gives CASSRWGPLSQPQHF.

The chain combines TRBV18 with TRBJ1-2; TRBD1 aligns across 10 bases. The CDR3 is 17 amino acids. The germline CDR1 and CDR2 sequences are KGHSH and LQKENI. V lost 4 bases and J lost 2; bases outside the gene matches: 10. CDR3 sequence: CASSLRDRGGGNYGYTF. The CDR3 DNA sequence: TGTGCCAGCTCACTCCGGGACAGGGGCGGAGGGAACTATGGCTACACCTTC.

This chain links TRBV7-9 with TRBJ1-1, with a weak D call TRBD1 (5 bases). Deletions cut 3 bases from V and 2 bases from J, with 13 bases between. Germline V lookup: CDR1 SEHNR, CDR2 FQNEAQ (reference sequence). The CDR3 is 15 residues long. CDR3 nucleotide sequence: TGTGCCAGCAGCTTGGCGTTGCAGGGAAACACTGAAGCTTTCTTT. Its protein is CASSLALQGNTEAFF.

The chain links TRBV7-9 to TRBJ2-7; the D is unclear. V lost 3 bases to trimming and J lost 1 base, with 13 bases between them. Germline values: CDR1 SEHNR, CDR2 FQNEAQ (reference sequence). The CDR3 covers 15 residues. CDR3 sequence reads: CASSLGYSVSYEQYF. CDR3 bases: TGTGCCAGCAGCTTGGGCTACAGCGTATCCTACGAGCAGTACTTC.

The chain recombines TRBV6-1 with TRBJ2-2, with no clear D. Germline-derived CDR1 and CDR2 are MNHNS and SASEGT. The CDR3 has 12 residues. V lost 3 bases, J lost 7 bases, and 6 bases lay in between. The CDR3 sequence: CASSDRSGELFF. The CDR3 nucleotides read TGTGCCAGCAGTGATCGGAGCGGGGAGCTGTTTTTT.